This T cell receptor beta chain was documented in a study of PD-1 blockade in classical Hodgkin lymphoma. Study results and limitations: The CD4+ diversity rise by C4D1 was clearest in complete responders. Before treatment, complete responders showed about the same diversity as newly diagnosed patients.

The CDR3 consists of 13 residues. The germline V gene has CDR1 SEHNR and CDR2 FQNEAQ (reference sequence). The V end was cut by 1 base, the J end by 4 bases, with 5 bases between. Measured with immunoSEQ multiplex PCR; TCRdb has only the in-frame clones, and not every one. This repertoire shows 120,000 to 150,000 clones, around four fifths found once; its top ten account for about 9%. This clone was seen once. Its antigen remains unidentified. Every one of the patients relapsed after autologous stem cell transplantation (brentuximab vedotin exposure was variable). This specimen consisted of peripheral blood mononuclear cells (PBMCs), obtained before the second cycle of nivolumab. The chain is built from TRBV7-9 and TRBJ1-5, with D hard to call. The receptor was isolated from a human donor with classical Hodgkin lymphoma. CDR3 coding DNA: TGTGCCAGCAGCTTAGGGGTGAATCAGCCCCAGCATTTT. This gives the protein CASSLGVNQPQHF.